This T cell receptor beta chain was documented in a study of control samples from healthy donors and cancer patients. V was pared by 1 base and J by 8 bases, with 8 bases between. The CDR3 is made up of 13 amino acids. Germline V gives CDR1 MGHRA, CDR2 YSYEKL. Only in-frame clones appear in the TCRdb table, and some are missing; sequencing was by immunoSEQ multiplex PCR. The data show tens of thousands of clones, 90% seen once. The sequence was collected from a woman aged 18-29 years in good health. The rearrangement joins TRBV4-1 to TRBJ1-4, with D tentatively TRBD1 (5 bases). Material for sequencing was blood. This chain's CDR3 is CASSQVWGEKLFF. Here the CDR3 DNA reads TGCGCCAGCAGCCAAGTTTGGGGCGAAAAACTGTTTTTT.